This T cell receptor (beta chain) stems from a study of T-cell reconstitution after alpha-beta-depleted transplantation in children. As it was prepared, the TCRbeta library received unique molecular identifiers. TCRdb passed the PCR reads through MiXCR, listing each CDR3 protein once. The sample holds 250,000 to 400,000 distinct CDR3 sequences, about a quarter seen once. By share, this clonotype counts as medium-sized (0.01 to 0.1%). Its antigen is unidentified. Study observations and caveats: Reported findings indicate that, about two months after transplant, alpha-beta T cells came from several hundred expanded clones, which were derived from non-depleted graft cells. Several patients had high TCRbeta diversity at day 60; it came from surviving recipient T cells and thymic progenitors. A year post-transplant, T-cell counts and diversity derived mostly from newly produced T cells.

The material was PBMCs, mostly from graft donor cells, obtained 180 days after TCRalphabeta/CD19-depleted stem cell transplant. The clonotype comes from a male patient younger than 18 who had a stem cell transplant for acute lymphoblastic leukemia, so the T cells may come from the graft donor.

In DNA, the CDR3 is TGTGCCAGCAGCCAAAGCGGAGCGGAGCAAGAGACCCAGTACTTC. Translating gives CASSQSGAEQETQYF. This chain links TRBV6-5 with TRBJ2-5, with D perhaps matching TRBD2 (5 bases). Per the germline V gene, CDR1 is MNHEY and CDR2 is SVGAGI. The CDR3 covers 15 residues. Trimming removed 6 bases at V and 2 bases at J, with 16 bases between.